One and the same sample provided the 25 T cell receptor beta chains below, sequenced in a study of blood T cells in healthy people across ages. Alongside a J-beta primer mix, a sample-barcoded 5' primer served in a second PCR lasting 7 to 11 cycles. TCRdb redid the calling of the 5' RACE reads with MiXCR, one entry per CDR3 protein. The repertoire holds about a million distinct CDR3 sequences, with around 54% as singletons. Material: blood. The source of these receptors is a woman aged 55-69 years in good health.

This clonotype was recorded a few times. This chain links TRBV15 with TRBJ1-2; D uncertain. V dropped 0 bases and J dropped 7 bases, with 15 bases sitting between them. CDR3 length: 15 residues. CDR1 and CDR2 (germline): LNHNV, YYDKDF (reference sequence). In DNA, the CDR3 is TGTGCCACCAGCAGAGATCACCCGAAGCTGAGTGGCTACACCTTC. It encodes CATSRDHPKLSGYTF.

This clonotype was found a few times. This rearrangement joins TRBV13 to TRBJ2-7, with TRBD2 as a possible D gene (5 bases). The CDR3 runs 13 residues. The V gene lost 5 bases and the J gene lost 3 bases, with 11 bases spanning the gap. CDR1 PRHDT and CDR2 FYEKMQ come from the germline V gene (reference sequence). CDR3 protein: CASSNREDYEQYF. CDR3 sequence (DNA): TGTGCCAGCAGCAACCGGGAAGACTACGAGCAGTACTTC.

This clonotype was seen a few times. The chain has TRBV29-1 and TRBJ2-3, with 9 bases that match TRBD2. Germline CDR1 and CDR2: SQVTM and ANQGSEA. The trim removed 4 bases at V and 4 bases at J, leaving 9 bases unmatched. The CDR3 has 15 residues. The CDR3 sequence is CSVGAREGHPDTQYF. The CDR3, as DNA: TGCAGCGTTGGGGCGCGGGAGGGCCATCCAGATACGCAGTATTTT.

V is TRBV20-1 and J is TRBJ1-5; D uncertain. Trimming removed 5 bases at V and 0 bases at J, with 11 bases between. There are 14 residues in the CDR3. Germline CDR1 DFQATT, CDR2 SNEGSKA (reference sequence). The CDR3 coding sequence is TGCAGTGCTCTGACACATTATAGCAATCAGCCCCAGCATTTT. Amino acids: CSALTHYSNQPQHF.

The CDR3 region has the DNA TGCGCCAGTAGCGGGCCCTCCCCCTACAATGAGCAGTTCTTC. It is translated as CASSGPSPYNEQFF. V is TRBV20-1 and J is TRBJ2-1; 7 nucleotides line up with TRBD2. There are 14 residues in the CDR3. Germline V gene sequence: CDR1 DFQATT, CDR2 SNEGSKA (reference sequence).

This rearrangement joins TRBV28 to TRBJ1-5; D gene ambiguous. This CDR3 is 13 amino acids long. V gave up 7 bases and J gave up 0 bases, with 7 bases separating them. The germline V gene encodes CDR1 MDHEN and CDR2 SYDVKM. The CDR3 reads CASTQYSNQPQHF. DNA for the CDR3: TGTGCCAGCACCCAGTATAGCAATCAGCCCCAGCATTTT. Based on the CDR3 plus reference TRBV28 and TRBJ1-5, the full variable domain is DVKVTQSSRYLVKRTGEKVFLECVQDMDHENMFWYRQDPGLGLRLIYFSYDVKMKEKGDIPEGYSVSREKKERFSLILESASTNQTSMYLCASTQYSNQPQHFGDGTRLSIL.

The chain recombines TRBV11-1 with TRBJ2-7; D uncertain. The germline V gene has CDR1 SGHAT and CDR2 FQDESV (reference sequence). The CDR3 runs to 14 residues. V lost 8 bases and J lost 3, with 17 bases in between. In DNA, the CDR3 is TGTGCCAGCGCCAGAGGTAGCTCGGTCTACGAGCAGTACTTC. As protein: CASARGSSVYEQYF.

This clonotype was detected only a few times. The genes are TRBV11-1 and TRBJ2-6, with 8 bases matching TRBD1. The CDR3 runs 16 residues. Germline V gives CDR1 SGHAT, CDR2 FQDESV (reference sequence). V gave up 5 bases and J gave up 7 bases; unmatched junction bases: 10. The CDR3 protein is CASSLREGTGANVLTF. The CDR3 DNA reads as TGTGCCAGCAGCCTCAGGGAAGGGACAGGAGCCAACGTCCTGACTTTC.

The rearrangement uses TRBV2 and TRBJ2-7, with D hard to call. The last part of the DNA fits TRBJ2-5 better; the J call may be wrong. The CDR3 loop spans 13 amino acids. CDR1 is SNHLY, CDR2 FYNNEI, per germline. CDR3 coding DNA: TGTGCCAGCAGTGATCTTCGTTCGGGGACCCAGTACTTC. Translation: CASSDLRSGTQYF.

This chain joins TRBV6-1 and TRBJ2-7, with D unresolved. Trimming stripped 8 bases from V and 10 bases from J, with 15 bases between. Germline V lookup: CDR1 MNHNS, CDR2 SASEGT. The CDR3 covers 11 residues. CDR3 loop: CASGRKEAQYF. The CDR3 DNA sequence: TGTGCCAGCGGAAGGAAAGAGGCCCAGTACTTC.

This clonotype has a single count. This may be a read error: a much more frequent sequence differs by one nucleotide. This sequence joins TRBV12-3 or TRBV12-4 and TRBJ2-5, with D maybe TRBD1 (5 bases). Trimming removed 8 bases at V and 8 bases at J, with 18 bases between. This CDR3 has 13 amino acids. CDR3 amino acids: CASSWAGQATQYF. For the CDR3, the DNA is TGTGCCAGCTCATGGGCAGGGCAGGCAACCCAGTACTTC.

The chain is built from TRBV4-2 and TRBJ2-4, with 13 nucleotides matching TRBD2. The assigned J gene may be wrong: the sequence end matches TRBJ2-7 better. The germline CDR1 and CDR2 sequences are LGHNA and YNFKEQ. This CDR3 has 17 residues. CDR3 residues: CASSQDKGTSGAYEQYF. In nucleotides, the CDR3 is TGTGCCAGCAGCCAAGACAAGGGGACTAGCGGGGCCTACGAGCAGTACTTC.

The rearrangement links TRBV25-1 to TRBJ2-5; 7 bases fit TRBD1. This CDR3 region has 15 residues. Germline V lookup: CDR1 MGHDK, CDR2 SYGVNS. J gave up 3 bases and V 0 bases, and 4 bases lay outside the gene matches. The CDR3 spells CASSEYRGQEETQYF. The CDR3 nucleotides read TGTGCCAGCAGTGAATATAGGGGGCAAGAAGAGACCCAGTACTTC.

The rearrangement joins TRBV4-1 to TRBJ1-5; the D gene is possibly TRBD1 (6 bases). The CDR3 runs to 13 residues. V dropped 10 bases and J dropped 10 bases, with 20 bases sitting between them. CDR1 and CDR2 from the germline V gene are MGHRA and YSYEKL. Here the CDR3 reads CATSRGPLEPQHF. CDR3 nucleotides: TGCGCCACTAGTCGGGGGCCGCTGGAACCCCAGCATTTT.

V usage is TRBV7-2 and J usage is TRBJ1-1; possibly TRBD1 for D (6 bases). Trimming removed 5 bases from V and 7 bases from J, with 8 bases in between. The length of the CDR3 is 11 residues. Germline assignment: CDR1 SGHTA and CDR2 FQGNSA. Here the CDR3 reads CASSRQVEAFF. The DNA of the CDR3 is TGTGCCAGCAGCCGACAGGTTGAAGCTTTCTTT.

The rearrangement joins TRBV28 to TRBJ2-7, with TRBD1 identical over 7 bases. Losses at the gene ends were 6 bases for V and 2 bases for J; bases not matched to a gene: 7. The CDR3 is made up of 14 amino acids. Germline CDR1 reads MDHEN; CDR2 reads SYDVKM. CDR3 coding DNA: TGTGCCAGCAGAAGGGACAGAGGTCCCTACGAGCAGTACTTC. Protein: CASRRDRGPYEQYF.

This clonotype was counted between two and nine times. The gene calls are TRBV7-9 and TRBJ1-4, with 7 bases that match TRBD1. Germline values: CDR1 SEHNR, CDR2 FQNEAQ (reference sequence). J was trimmed by 5 bases and V by 3 bases; bases with no gene match: 6. The CDR3 has 15 residues. CDR3 nucleotide sequence: TGTGCCAGCAGCTTCTTCGAGGGGGCGAATGAAAAACTGTTTTTT. It yields the protein CASSFFEGANEKLFF.

The V and J genes are TRBV4-3 and TRBJ2-2, with 7 positions matching TRBD2. The germline CDR1 and CDR2 sequences are LGHNA and YSLEER. V lost 0 bases to trimming and J lost 5 bases; unmatched junction nucleotides: 15. The CDR3 has 19 residues. The CDR3 protein is CASSQDRLPGLKATGELFF. CDR3 sequence (DNA): TGCGCCAGCAGCCAAGATCGCCTACCGGGACTAAAGGCAACCGGGGAGCTGTTTTTT.

This clonotype was detected a few times. V gene TRBV7-9 combines with J gene TRBJ2-4, with 8 bases that match TRBD1. Per germline, CDR1 SEHNR and CDR2 FQNEAQ (reference sequence). The CDR3 totals 12 residues. With V trimmed by 7 bases and J by 8 bases, 4 bases remained unmatched. The CDR3 bases are TGTGCCAGCACCACAGGGGGGCACATTCAGTACTTC. It codes for CASTTGGHIQYF. Looking up the rest from reference TRBV7-9 and TRBJ2-4 gives the full variable domain: DTGVSQNPRHKITKRGQNVTFRCDPISEHNRLYWYRQTLGQGPEFLTYFQNEAQLEKSRLLSDRFSAERPKGSFSTLEIQRTEQGDSAMYLCASTTGGHIQYFGAGTRLSVL.

The V gene is TRBV7-2, the J gene TRBJ2-3, with 7 bases that match TRBD1. The CDR3 spans 16 residues. In germline, CDR1 is SGHTA, CDR2 FQGNSA. After removal of 5 bases from V and 4 bases from J, the junction contained 12 bases not matched to a gene. The CDR3 protein is CASSLRHRGTADTQYF. For the CDR3, the DNA is TGTGCCAGCAGCCTGCGGCACAGGGGTACAGCAGATACGCAGTATTTT.

This chain joins TRBV14 and TRBJ2-3, with 9 bases lining up with TRBD2. The germline V gene encodes CDR1 SGHDN and CDR2 FVKESK. CDR3 length: 16 amino acids. Trimming took 3 bases from V and 2 from J; bases not matched to a gene: 6. The CDR3 loop reads CASSHPGLAFTDTQYF. CDR3 in DNA: TGTGCCAGCAGCCACCCTGGACTAGCGTTCACAGATACGCAGTATTTT.

The CDR3 here is CASSRGGGLEETQYF. The CDR3 bases are TGTGCCAGCAGCCGAGGGGGGGGCCTGGAAGAGACCCAGTACTTC. This chain joins TRBV13 and TRBJ2-7; a possible D gene is TRBD2 (7 bases). The DNA matches TRBJ2-5 better at its end, which makes the J call doubtful. Germline V CDR1 and CDR2: PRHDT, FYEKMQ (reference sequence). This CDR3 has 15 residues.

This clonotype appeared once. V usage is TRBV18 and J usage is TRBJ2-5; D gene uncertain. This CDR3 comprises 15 residues. Germline CDR1 KGHSH, CDR2 LQKENI. V was trimmed by 6 bases and J by 11 bases, leaving 25 bases between them. The chain's CDR3 is CASSPTLMGYNEQYF. Written as DNA, the CDR3 is TGTGCCAGCTCTCCGACTCTCATGGGGTACAATGAGCAGTACTTC.

V gene TRBV21-1 combines with J gene TRBJ2-7; the table names TRBD1, a call not compared with the DNA. TRBV21-1 is shown as a pseudogene. The CDR3 is 17 residues long. CDR3 coding DNA: TGTGCCAGCAGCAAGGGGGGTCGATATCCAAGAACCTACGAGCAGTACTTC. Translated, it gives CASSKGGRYPRTYEQYF.

This clonotype was picked up one time. CDR3 region: CASSEWGLASPSDEQYF. CDR3 bases: TGCGCCAGCAGTGAGTGGGGGTTAGCGTCCCCCTCGGACGAGCAGTACTTC. The V gene is TRBV10-2, the J gene TRBJ2-7; D might be TRBD1 or TRBD2, each matching 5 bases. V shed 1 base and J shed 5 bases, with 21 bases lying between them. CDR3 length: 17 residues. Germline assignment: CDR1 WSHSY and CDR2 SAAADI.